This T cell receptor beta chain was documented in a study of cytomegalovirus exposure and HLA in healthy donors. PCR primers comprised 60 Vbeta and 13 Jbeta primers. Sequencing used immunoSEQ multiplex PCR; TCRdb keeps in-frame clones, though not all of them. Among about 76,000 clones listed, just under 80% were seen once. The origin of this receptor is a woman aged 40-49 years in good health and CMV-seropositive. Sequencing input: PBMCs.

In DNA form, the CDR3 reads TGTGCCAGCAGCGTAGGGGCAACGGAGACCCAGTACTTC. It yields the protein CASSVGATETQYF. The rearrangement joins TRBV9 to TRBJ2-5; D is ambiguous. V was pared by 0 bases and J by 5 bases, with 8 bases between. Germline V gene sequence: CDR1 SGDLS, CDR2 YYNGEE. CDR3 length: 13 residues. Variable domain in full (rest from reference TRBV9 and TRBJ2-5): DSGVTQTPKHLITATGQRVTLRCSPRSGDLSVYWYQQSLDQGLQFLIQYYNGEERAKGNILERFSAQQFPDLHSELNLSSLELGDSALYFCASSVGATETQYFGPGTRLLVL.